This TCR beta chain derives from a study of shared T cell receptors in the human thymus. Germline loops: CDR1 MGHRA, CDR2 YSYEKL. V dropped 0 bases and J dropped 1 base, with 10 bases sitting between them. The CDR3 is made up of 16 amino acids. Data came from immunoSEQ multiplex PCR; TCRdb stores just in-frame clones and leaves some out. The sample consists of 650,000 to 950,000 clones, around 85% of them appearing once. This sample also appeared in a second study, on human thymus T cells. Turning to that study: Resections removed during corrective heart surgery provided the thymus tissue used. Thymic as well as blood repertoires seemed to favor certain V and J genes unevenly.

Source material: thymocytes. This sequence originates from a girl in the first two years of life with a congenital heart defect. The chain joins TRBV4-1 to TRBJ1-5; a weak D match, TRBD1 (6 bases). DNA for the CDR3: TGCGCCAGCAGCCAAGATATAGGGACAAGCAATCAGCCCCAGCATTTT. It yields the protein CASSQDIGTSNQPQHF.